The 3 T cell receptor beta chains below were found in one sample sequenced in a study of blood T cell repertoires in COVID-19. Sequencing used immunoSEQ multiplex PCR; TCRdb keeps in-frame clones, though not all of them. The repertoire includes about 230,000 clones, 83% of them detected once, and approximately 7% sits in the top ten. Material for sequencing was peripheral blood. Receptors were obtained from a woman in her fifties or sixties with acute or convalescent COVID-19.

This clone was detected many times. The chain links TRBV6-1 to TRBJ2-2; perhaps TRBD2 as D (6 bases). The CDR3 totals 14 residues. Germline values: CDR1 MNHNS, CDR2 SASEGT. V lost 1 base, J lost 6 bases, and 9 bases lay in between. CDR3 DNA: TGTGCCAGCAGTGAAGGGGGGGTCGCCGGGGAGCTGTTTTTT. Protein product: CASSEGGVAGELFF.

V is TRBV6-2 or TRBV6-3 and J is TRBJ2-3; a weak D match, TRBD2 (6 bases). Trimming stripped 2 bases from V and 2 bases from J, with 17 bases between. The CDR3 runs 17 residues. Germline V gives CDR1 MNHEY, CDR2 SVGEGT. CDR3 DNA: TGTGCCAGCAGTTACCCACGGGTAGCGGACGCCACAGATACGCAGTATTTT. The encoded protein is CASSYPRVADATDTQYF.

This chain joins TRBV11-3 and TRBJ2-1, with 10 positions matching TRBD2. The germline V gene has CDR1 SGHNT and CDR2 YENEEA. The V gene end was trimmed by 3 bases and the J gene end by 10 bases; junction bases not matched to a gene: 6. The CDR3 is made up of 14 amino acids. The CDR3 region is CASSLGLAGAEQFF. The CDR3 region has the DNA TGTGCCAGCAGCTTGGGGCTAGCGGGAGCCGAGCAGTTCTTC.